Here is one T cell receptor (beta chain) with its context. Its antigen is currently unknown. The CDR3 consists of 13 residues. Trimming stripped 1 base from V and 5 bases from J, with 8 bases between. The germline V gene has CDR1 SGHNT and CDR2 YENEEA. TCRdb recomputed calls from the 5' RACE reads with MiXCR, one row per CDR3 protein. The profile shows hundreds of thousands of distinct CDR3 sequences, approximately 15% of them singletons. The sample comes from a study of T cells after yellow fever vaccination. Overall study results and limits: In post-booster samples, most primary-vaccination clones reappeared (approximately 96% CD4, 70% to 90% CD8).

The source material was PBMCs, sampled on the day of the yellow fever booster vaccination. The TCR was taken from a man under 40 who received the YFV17D yellow fever vaccine. This chain connects TRBV11-3 to TRBJ1-1, with no clear D. CDR3 residues: CASSLVLGTEAFF. The CDR3 DNA follows: TGTGCCAGCAGCTTAGTTCTAGGAACTGAAGCTTTCTTT.